The clone carrying this T cell receptor (beta chain) was found a few times. Its target is not known. As processed by the authors: Junction-only sequences without quality scores came from ImmunoSEQ, so filtering differed. TCRdb keeps only in-frame clones here, not all; method: immunoSEQ multiplex PCR. V and J calls and clone size are given by that table; D and trimming were obtained from the DNA. The sample contains some 1 million clones, about 74% of which appear only once. This entry comes from a study of shared clonotypes between healthy human individuals. As for the study in general: Sampling drew on donors who were a couple of women and a few men aged 18 to 49. Researchers assigned three CD4 naive, three CD4 memory, two CD8 naive and one CD8 memory plate to each donor.

Study results and caveats: The study found about 5% of naive CD4 clonotypes shared across a handful of donors.

Sample: memory CD4+ T cells sorted from blood. The subset was: CD45RA-negative fraction. This clonotype was sampled from a man between 18 and 29 years old in good health.

The CDR3 nucleotides read TGTGCCAGCAGTTTGGACAGGGCAAAAGCTTTCTTT. Amino acid sequence: CASSLDRAKAFF. The rearrangement joins TRBV6-6 to TRBJ1-1, with 8 bases matching TRBD1. This CDR3 has 12 residues. V trimming: 4 bases; J trimming: 9 bases; junction bases outside the gene matches: 4. Germline V gene data show CDR1 as MNHNY and CDR2 as SVGAGI (reference sequence).